The sequence of this TCR beta chain was determined in a study of T cell repertoires in cytomegalovirus infection. On the study more broadly: Epitope selection comprised recently identified HLA-C-restricted CMV epitopes and well-studied HLA-B-restricted CMV epitopes. From public TCR beta signatures came an indication of both CMV infection and matching HLA type.

TCRdb re-called the reads with MiXCR, one entry per CDR3 protein. Of 400,000 to 600,000 distinct CDR3 sequences detected, about 44% appear once; the ten largest clones hold about 45%. About this clonotype: The target antigen is unknown.

Germline V gives CDR1 MNHNY, CDR2 SVGAGI (reference sequence). The CDR3 is 18 amino acids. V shed 0 bases, J shed 2 bases, and the junction held 6 bases outside the gene matches. This material consisted of cultured PBMCs, taken from culture after CMV antigen stimulation. This receptor was obtained from a human donor in good health (CMV status not recorded). Some clones in this sample may be carry-over from other donors' samples. The chain employs TRBV6-6 and TRBJ1-6; TRBD1 aligns across 8 bases. The chain's CDR3 is CASSYSSAGGTYNSPLHF. In DNA, the CDR3 is TGTGCCAGCAGTTACTCGTCCGCAGGGGGCACCTATAATTCACCCCTCCACTTT.